Each of the 9 T cell receptor beta chains below was sequenced from the same sample in a study of CD8 T cells in ankylosing spondylitis. TCRdb passed the 5' RACE reads through MiXCR, listing each CDR3 protein once. The profile shows 350,000 or so distinct CDR3 sequences, 14% to 15% of them singletons. Sequenced input: blood, either unsorted or a sorted T cell fraction (not recorded which). Source of these receptors: a male donor with ankylosing spondylitis or in good health (not recorded which).

This clonotype appeared a few times. The gene calls are TRBV6-5 and TRBJ1-2; D is unresolved. The V gene's germline CDR1 is MNHEY and CDR2 SVGAGI. Between the trimmed V and J ends, which lost 2 bases and 2 bases, there was a span of 12 bases. The CDR3 runs to 15 residues. The CDR3 loop is CASSYGRSVNYGYTF. CDR3 coding DNA: TGTGCCAGCAGTTACGGGCGGAGTGTAAACTATGGCTACACCTTC.

Worth noting for this clonotype: The junction departs from germline at one end; a sequencing error may be responsible. J is TRBJ2-2 and V is TRBV15, with 9 bases lining up with TRBD2. This CDR3 spans 16 amino acids. Germline CDR1 LNHNV, CDR2 YYDKDF (reference sequence). CDR3 nucleotide sequence: TGTGCCACCAGCAGCCTGACTAGCGGAGTGGGCGGGGAGCTGGTTTTT. Translating it yields CATSSLTSGVGGELVF.

The V gene is TRBV6-1, the J gene TRBJ2-3, with D perhaps matching TRBD1 or TRBD2 (5 bases each). Trimming stripped 5 bases from V and 3 bases from J, with 12 bases between. Germline lookup yields CDR1 MNHNS and CDR2 SASEGT. The length of the CDR3 is 14 residues. This CDR3 reads CASSPGARTDTQYF. The CDR3 nucleotides are TGTGCCAGCAGTCCCGGGGCGAGGACAGATACGCAGTATTTT.

This clonotype was seen only a few times. This rearrangement joins TRBV24-1 to TRBJ2-5; 9 bases align to TRBD1. Germline assignment: CDR1 KGHDR and CDR2 SFDVKD. With 4 bases clipped from V and 2 bases from J, the junction kept 10 bases outside the gene matches. This CDR3 spans 17 amino acids. CDR3 in amino acids: CATSEGPGQGHQETQYF. CDR3 sequence (DNA): TGTGCCACCAGTGAGGGACCGGGACAGGGTCATCAAGAGACCCAGTACTTC.

This clonotype was picked up a small number of times. The chain has TRBV20-1 and TRBJ2-7; D is uncertain. From germline, CDR1 is DFQATT and CDR2 SNEGSKA (reference sequence). The CDR3 extends over 15 amino acids. Trimming shortened V by 3 bases and J by 2 bases, and 17 bases separated the two germline ends. CDR3 region: CSASPLSSAAYEQYF. The CDR3 DNA sequence: TGCAGTGCTAGCCCCCTTTCCAGCGCCGCCTACGAGCAGTACTTC.

This clonotype was detected a few times. The rearrangement uses TRBV29-1 and TRBJ1-2; D remains unclear. V was shortened by 3 bases and J by 8 bases, with 13 bases between the two germline ends. This CDR3 spans 12 amino acids. Per the germline V gene, CDR1 is SQVTM and CDR2 is ANQGSEA. CDR3 in DNA: TGCAGCGTTGAGACTGGGAAGTCGGGCTACACCTTC. The encoded protein is CSVETGKSGYTF.

This clonotype occurred a few times. The V and J genes are TRBV12-3 or TRBV12-4 and TRBJ2-5; perhaps D is TRBD1 or TRBD2 (5 bases each). There are 15 residues in the CDR3. Deletions cut 3 bases from V and 5 bases from J, with 16 bases between. The CDR3 reads CASSLFGARAETQYF. The CDR3 DNA reads TGTGCCAGCAGTTTGTTCGGGGCCCGGGCGGAGACCCAGTACTTC.

V is TRBV7-6 and J is TRBJ2-1; tentatively, D is TRBD2 (6 bases). The CDR3 is made up of 16 amino acids. The germline V gene encodes CDR1 SGHVS and CDR2 FNYEAQ. V lost 5 bases, J lost 0 bases, and 14 bases lay in between. Here the CDR3 DNA reads TGTGCCAGCAGCGGCTATCGGGGGAGCTCCTACAATGAGCAGTTCTTC. Translation gives CASSGYRGSSYNEQFF.

This clonotype was recorded a few times. J is TRBJ2-7 and V is TRBV7-2; 8 positions match TRBD2. V lost 2 bases, J lost 0 bases, and 3 bases stayed unmatched. Germline-derived CDR1 and CDR2 are SGHTA and FQGNSA. The length of the CDR3 is 15 residues. The CDR3: CASSLSGSPSYEQYF. DNA of the CDR3: TGTGCCAGCAGCTTAAGCGGGAGCCCCTCCTACGAGCAGTACTTC. The variable domain in full, with the rest retrieved from reference TRBV7-2 and TRBJ2-7, is GAGVSQSPSNKVTEKGKDVELRCDPISGHTALYWYRQSLGQGLEFLIYFQGNSAPDKSGLPSDRFSAERTGGSVSTLTIQRTQQEDSAVYLCASSLSGSPSYEQYFGPGTRLTVT.